Listed here are 23 T cell receptor beta chains from one sample, sequenced in a study of Ad26.COV2.S vaccination and SARS-CoV-2 variants. Documented treatment: some 20 received Ad26.COV2.S at low or high dose, single or two shots; about five received placebo; per-sample allocation not given. All samples were drawn on day 63, counting from the first vaccine or placebo injection. Profiling relied on immunoSEQ multiplex PCR, and the TCRdb table lists in-frame clones only, not all of them. The table has hundreds of thousands of clones, around 89% seen once; the top ten hold over 1.3%. This specimen consisted of peripheral blood, obtained in a trial of Ad26.COV2.S vaccine versus placebo. The receptors come from a person between 18 and 60 years old who received the Ad26.COV2.S COVID-19 vaccine or a placebo.

This clone has more than one count but fewer than ten. The chain links TRBV3-1 (or the pseudogene TRBV3-2) to TRBJ1-2; D is undetermined. Deletions cut 0 bases from V and 4 bases from J, with 9 bases between. The CDR3 totals 14 residues. Germline V lookup: CDR1 LGHDT, CDR2 YNNKEL (reference sequence). The CDR3 loop is CASSQDGRPYGYTF. The CDR3 coding sequence is TGTGCCAGCAGCCAAGACGGCAGGCCCTATGGCTACACCTTC.

This sequence joins TRBV27 and TRBJ1-6; 9 nucleotides agree with TRBD1. The CDR3 runs 15 residues. Trimming removed 4 bases from V and 12 bases from J; junction bases left unmatched: 10. Germline CDR1 reads MNHEY; CDR2 reads SMNVEV (reference sequence). The CDR3 region is CASSSLGQGMRPLHF. CDR3 nucleotide sequence: TGTGCCAGCAGTTCCCTGGGACAGGGTATGAGACCCCTCCACTTT.

The J gene is TRBJ1-2, the V gene TRBV15, with D hard to call. This CDR3 comprises 14 residues. In germline, CDR1 is LNHNV, CDR2 YYDKDF (reference sequence). V was clipped by 0 bases and J by 4 bases, with 9 bases between them. This chain's CDR3 is CATSRDKTVYGYTF. The CDR3 DNA reads as TGTGCCACCAGCAGAGACAAGACGGTCTATGGCTACACCTTC.

The chain carries TRBV7-9 and TRBJ1-1; TRBD1 might be the D (5 bases). The CDR3 sequence is 14 residues long. The ends were cut back, 6 bases at V and 0 bases at J, with 11 bases in the middle. Germline values: CDR1 SEHNR, CDR2 FQNEAQ (reference sequence). CDR3 sequence (DNA): TGTGCCAGCAGTCCCTTGGGACTGAACACTGAAGCTTTCTTT. It is translated as CASSPLGLNTEAFF.

V usage is TRBV11-2 and J usage is TRBJ2-3; no reliable D call. V gave up 5 bases and J gave up 0 bases, with 12 bases separating them. The germline CDR1 and CDR2 sequences are SGHAT and FQNNGV. CDR3 size: 15 residues. The CDR3 here is CASSHLISSTDTQYF. DNA of the CDR3: TGTGCCAGCAGCCACCTTATATCTAGCACAGATACGCAGTATTTT.

This clone was observed a handful of times. The chain employs TRBV5-8 and TRBJ2-1; D not certain. Germline CDR1 and CDR2: SGHTS and YDEGEE. The V end lost 1 base, the J end lost 0 bases, and 11 bases lay between the germline ends. The CDR3 has 16 residues. CDR3 region: CASSLWEASSYNEQFF. The CDR3 bases are TGTGCCAGCAGCTTGTGGGAAGCGAGCTCCTACAATGAGCAGTTCTTC.

The CDR3 spells CASSSDRVNQPQHF. Here the CDR3 DNA reads TGTGCCAGCAGCTCGGACAGGGTCAATCAGCCCCAGCATTTT. The chain couples TRBV5-5 to TRBJ1-5; TRBD1 aligns across 8 bases. Trimming cost V 3 bases and J 3 bases; bases outside gene matches: 2. Germline V gene sequence: CDR1 SGHKS, CDR2 YYEKEE (reference sequence). This CDR3 comprises 14 residues.

The V and J genes are TRBV6-5 and TRBJ2-7; the match to TRBD2 covers 9 bases. The CDR3 is 15 amino acids. V shed 2 bases, J shed 4 bases, and the junction held 6 bases outside the gene matches. Germline loops: CDR1 MNHEY, CDR2 SVGAGI. The CDR3 spells CASSYAGTSRYEQYF. In DNA, the CDR3 is TGTGCCAGCAGTTACGCGGGGACTAGCAGATACGAGCAGTACTTC.

CDR3 region: CASSRTRDRFDEQFF. The CDR3 bases are TGTGCCAGCAGCAGAACTAGGGACCGTTTTGATGAGCAGTTCTTC. The chain has TRBV6-5 and TRBJ2-1; the D call may be TRBD1 or TRBD2 (5 bases each). The germline CDR1 and CDR2 sequences are MNHEY and SVGAGI. V was pared by 6 bases and J by 8 bases, with 20 bases between. The CDR3 is 15 residues long.

The rearrangement uses TRBV27 and TRBJ2-7; 7 bases match TRBD1. The CDR3 is made up of 15 amino acids. Germline V lookup: CDR1 MNHEY, CDR2 SMNVEV (reference sequence). V dropped 2 bases and J dropped 2; count of bases not matched to a gene: 6. The CDR3 region has the DNA TGTGCCAGCAGTTTAACAGGGGATTATGCCTACGAGCAGTACTTC. It codes for CASSLTGDYAYEQYF.

This CDR3 is CASSLTSGSNEQFF. Written as DNA, the CDR3 is TGTGCCAGCAGCTTAACTTCAGGGAGCAATGAGCAGTTCTTC. The chain joins TRBV7-3 to TRBJ2-1, with D perhaps matching TRBD1 or TRBD2 (5 bases each). Germline V gene data show CDR1 as SGHTA and CDR2 as FQGTGA. The V end lost 0 bases, the J end lost 6 bases, and 9 bases lay between the germline ends. The CDR3 has 14 amino acids.

V gene TRBV29-1 combines with J gene TRBJ1-1; D remains ambiguous. CDR3 length equals 11 residues. Trimming pared 7 bases from V and 2 bases from J, leaving 8 bases between. Germline values: CDR1 SQVTM, CDR2 ANQGSEA. Here the CDR3 DNA reads TGCAGCGCGGCCCCCAACACTGAAGCTTTCTTT. Translating gives CSAAPNTEAFF.

The rearrangement links TRBV5-1 to TRBJ2-3, with TRBD2 matching 15 bases. J was trimmed by 5 bases and V by 0 bases; bases with no gene match: 7. The germline gives CDR1 SGHRS, CDR2 YFSETQ. The CDR3 runs to 18 residues. The DNA for the CDR3 is TGCGCCAGCAGCTTGGCCGGGACTAGCGGGAGGTTAGGAGATACGCAGTATTTT. Translating gives CASSLAGTSGRLGDTQYF. The whole variable domain, filled in from reference TRBV5-1 and TRBJ2-3, reads KAGVTQTPRYLIKTRGQQVTLSCSPISGHRSVSWYQQTPGQGLQFLFEYFSETQRNKGNFPGRFSGRQFSNSRSEMNVSTLELGDSALYLCASSLAGTSGRLGDTQYFGPGTRLTVL.

The V and J genes are TRBV5-1 and TRBJ2-2; 13 bases map to TRBD2. V was clipped by 0 bases and J by 7 bases; unmatched bases: 9. This CDR3 has 18 amino acids. Per the germline V gene, CDR1 is SGHRS and CDR2 is YFSETQ. CDR3 residues: CASSLAGGTSGISGELFF. The CDR3 DNA reads as TGCGCCAGCAGCTTGGCCGGGGGGACTAGCGGGATCAGCGGGGAGCTGTTTTTT.

The chain carries TRBV11-2 and TRBJ2-4; TRBD2 matches 10 bases. V was pared by 5 bases and J by 8 bases, with 3 bases of the junction left unmatched. Germline V lookup: CDR1 SGHAT, CDR2 FQNNGV. There are 13 residues in the CDR3. DNA of the CDR3: TGTGCCAGCAGCCCAGCGGGAGGGGACATTCAGTACTTC. Its protein is CASSPAGGDIQYF.

This chain links TRBV6-2 or TRBV6-3 with TRBJ1-6; no definite D call. The CDR3 consists of 14 residues. Germline V CDR1 and CDR2: MNHEY, SVGEGT. V lost 2 bases and J lost 7, with 9 bases in between. This CDR3 is CASSYDPKNSPLHF. The CDR3 DNA reads as TGTGCCAGCAGTTACGATCCTAAGAATTCACCCCTCCACTTT.

This clone is a singleton in its sample. The rearrangement joins TRBV6-2 or TRBV6-3 to TRBJ2-7, with TRBD2 matching 10 bases. Germline-derived CDR1 and CDR2 are MNHEY and SVGEGT. The CDR3 consists of 14 residues. Trimming removed 2 bases from V and 5 bases from J; junction bases left unmatched: 3. The CDR3, as DNA: TGTGCCAGCAGTTACCTAGCGGGAGCGAACGAGCAGTACTTC. Its protein product is CASSYLAGANEQYF.

The V and J genes are TRBV18 and TRBJ2-7; no clear D. Trimming took 3 bases from V and 8 from J, leaving 26 bases between them. Germline loops: CDR1 KGHSH, CDR2 LQKENI. The CDR3 extends over 17 amino acids. The chain's CDR3 is CASSPQPLTGTYDKQYF. The DNA for the CDR3 is TGTGCCAGCTCACCGCAACCTCTTACTGGTACCTACGACAAGCAGTACTTC.

J is TRBJ1-6 and V is TRBV30; tentatively, D is TRBD1 (6 bases). The V end was cut by 1 base, the J end by 1 base, with 8 bases between. Germline V gene data show CDR1 as GTSNPN and CDR2 as SVGIG (reference sequence). The CDR3 has 15 residues. CDR3 DNA: TGTGCCTGGAGTGCGGACAGATCCTATAATTCACCCCTCCACTTT. Translating gives CAWSADRSYNSPLHF.

CDR3 sequence: CASSAGGAYEQYF. CDR3 nucleotide sequence: TGTGCCAGCAGTGCAGGGGGCGCGTACGAGCAGTACTTC. The chain joins TRBV2 to TRBJ2-7, with 8 bases identical to TRBD1. V trimming: 4 bases; J trimming: 4 bases; junction bases outside the gene matches: 3. Germline V gene data show CDR1 as SNHLY and CDR2 as FYNNEI. The CDR3 has 13 residues.

V usage is TRBV19 and J usage is TRBJ2-7, with 10 nucleotides matching TRBD1. Germline CDR1 is LNHDA and CDR2 is SQIVND (reference sequence). Trimming removed 0 bases from V and 4 bases from J; junction bases left unmatched: 9. The CDR3 totals 17 residues. CDR3 DNA sequence: TGTGCCAGTAGTATAGAGGGGACAGGGGACATTCGGTACGAGCAGTACTTC. It translates to CASSIEGTGDIRYEQYF.

This clone appeared once. The rearrangement links TRBV2 to TRBJ1-1; a possible D gene is TRBD1 (5 bases). V was cut by 5 bases and J by 8 bases, with 15 bases left in between. In germline, CDR1 is SNHLY, CDR2 FYNNEI. The CDR3 loop spans 13 amino acids. The CDR3 sequence is CASSQGRRGEAFF. Written as DNA, the CDR3 is TGTGCCAGCAGTCAAGGACGGCGGGGGGAAGCTTTCTTT. The full variable domain, rest sourced from reference TRBV2 and TRBJ1-1, is EPEVTQTPSHQVTQMGQEVILRCVPISNHLYFYWYRQILGQKVEFLVSFYNNEISEKSEIFDDQFSVERPDGSNFTLKIRSTKLEDSAMYFCASSQGRRGEAFFGQGTRLTVV.

This clone has only a few counts. The rearrangement uses TRBV28 and TRBJ2-1; weak D call: TRBD1 (6 bases). From germline, CDR1 is MDHEN and CDR2 SYDVKM. This CDR3 region has 14 residues. V shed 6 bases and J shed 7 bases, with 16 bases lying between them. CDR3 DNA sequence: TGTGCCAGCAGGCCGACAGGCCTTAGGAATGAGCAGTTCTTC. This codes for CASRPTGLRNEQFF. Combining the CDR3 with reference TRBV28 and TRBJ2-1 gives the whole variable domain DVKVTQSSRYLVKRTGEKVFLECVQDMDHENMFWYRQDPGLGLRLIYFSYDVKMKEKGDIPEGYSVSREKKERFSLILESASTNQTSMYLCASRPTGLRNEQFFGPGTRLTVL.